This T cell receptor (beta chain) was sequenced in a study of CD8+ T cells in alopecia areata. RNA was isolated and reverse transcribed to cDNA, the sequencing template. TCRdb's table, derived via immunoSEQ multiplex PCR, lists solely in-frame clones and lacks some. The data contain 190,000 or so clones, around 60% of them singletons. Germline V gene sequence: CDR1 SNHLY, CDR2 FYNNEI. With 4 bases clipped from V and 0 bases from J, the junction kept 2 bases outside the gene matches. This CDR3 has 15 amino acids. This sample's treatment: oral pan-JAK inhibitor, 5-10 mg twice daily. Sequenced here: CD8+ T cells sorted from blood, sampled at week 24, from a patient treated with tofacitinib. The chain has TRBV2 and TRBJ2-7; 11 positions match TRBD2. This clonotype was obtained from a human donor with alopecia areata. The DNA of the CDR3 is TGTGCCAGCAGTGCTACTAGCGGGAGCTCCTACGAGCAGTACTTC. Protein: CASSATSGSSYEQYF.